This T cell receptor (beta chain) originates from a study of blood T cell repertoires in COVID-19. Study details: Researchers got acute and convalescent COVID-19 samples from the United States, Italy and Spain.

Original data processing: Using reference gene primer amplification, nucleated cell counts were estimated. The data were produced by immunoSEQ multiplex PCR, yet TCRdb's version contains in-frame clones alone and is incomplete. Clonal size and the V and J genes are those of that table, whereas D and trimming came from the DNA. The repertoire holds about 140,000 clones, roughly 81% seen once, with approximately 3% in the top ten. This CDR3 is 12 amino acids long. Trimming removed 5 bases from V and 4 bases from J, with 8 bases in between. Germline assignment: CDR1 SEHNR and CDR2 FQNEAQ (reference sequence).

This clonotype was obtained from a woman aged 45-65 years with acute COVID-19. The chain employs TRBV7-9 and TRBJ1-2, with D possibly TRBD1 on 6 matching bases. The sample comprised PBMCs or T cells enriched from blood (not recorded which). The CDR3 DNA sequence: TGTGCCAGCAGCCAGGACAGCTATGGCTACACCTTC. Protein: CASSQDSYGYTF.